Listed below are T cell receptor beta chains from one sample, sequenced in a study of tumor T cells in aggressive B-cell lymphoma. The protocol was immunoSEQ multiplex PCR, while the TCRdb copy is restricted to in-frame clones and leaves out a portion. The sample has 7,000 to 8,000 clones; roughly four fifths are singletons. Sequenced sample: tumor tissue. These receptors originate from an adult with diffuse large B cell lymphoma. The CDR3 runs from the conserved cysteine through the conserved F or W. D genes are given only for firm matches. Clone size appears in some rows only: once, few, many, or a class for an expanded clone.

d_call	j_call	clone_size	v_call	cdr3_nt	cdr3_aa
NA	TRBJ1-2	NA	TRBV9	TGTGCCAGCAACGTAGCTTGGGGCGACTATGGCTACACCTTC	CASNVAWGDYGYTF
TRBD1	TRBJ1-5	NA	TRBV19	TGTGCCAGTAGTATCGCGGGGTCAGGGGGTAATCAGCCCCAGCATTTT	CASSIAGSGGNQPQHF
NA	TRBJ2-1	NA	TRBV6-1	TGTGCCAGCACTATAGGACAGTCGTCTGAGCAGTTCTTC	CASTIGQSSEQFF
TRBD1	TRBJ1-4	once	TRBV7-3	TGTGCCAGCAGCTTAGACAGGGCTGATGAAAAACTGTTTTTT	CASSLDRADEKLFF
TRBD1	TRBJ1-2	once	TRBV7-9	TGTGCCAGCAGCTCGGGACAGGGAAATGGCTACACCTTC	CASSSGQGNGYTF
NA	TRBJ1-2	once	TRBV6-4	TGTGCCAGCAGTGGTCTCAGGGGATATGGCTACACCTTC	CASSGLRGYGYTF
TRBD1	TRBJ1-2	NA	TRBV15	TGTGCCACCAGCTACGCGACAGGGTTCTATGGCTACACCTTC	CATSYATGFYGYTF
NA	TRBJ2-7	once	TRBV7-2	TGTGCCAGCAGCACGGGGGCCGGGGGGTACGAGCAGTACTTC	CASSTGAGGYEQYF
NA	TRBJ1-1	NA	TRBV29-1	TGCAGCTATCGGGGGTTTGACACTGAAGCTTTCTTT	CSYRGFDTEAFF
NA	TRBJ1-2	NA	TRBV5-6	TGTGCCAGCAGCCTTCAGGGGATCTATGGCTACACCTTC	CASSLQGIYGYTF
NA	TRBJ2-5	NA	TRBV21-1	TGTGCCAGCAGCAAAAGGGAGGGGCAGCGGGGGTTCCAAGAGACCCAGTACTTC	CASSKREGQRGFQETQYF
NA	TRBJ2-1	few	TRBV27	TGTGCCAGCAGATCGTACAATGAGCAGTTCTTC	CASRSYNEQFF
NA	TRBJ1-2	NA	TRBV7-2	TGTGCCAGCAGCTTATCGACAGGTTCTAACTATGGCTACACCTTC	CASSLSTGSNYGYTF
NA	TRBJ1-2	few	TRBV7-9	TGTGCCAGCAGCTTACTCCCGCGGGGCTACACCTTC	CASSLLPRGYTF
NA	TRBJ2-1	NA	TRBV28	TGTGCCAGCGTGGGGGCGCGCAATGAGCAGTTCTTC	CASVGARNEQFF
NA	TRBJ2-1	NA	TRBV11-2	TGTGCCAACAGGTCCCAAGGCGGGAGAGGGGGTAGCTCCTACAATGAGCAGTTCTTC	CANRSQGGRGGSSYNEQFF
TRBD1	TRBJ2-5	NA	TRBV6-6	TGTGCCAGCAGTTACACCTCCGGGACAGGGATGGAGACCCAGTACTTC	CASSYTSGTGMETQYF
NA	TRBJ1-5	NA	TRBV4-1	TGCGCCAGCAGCCAAGCGAACGAAGCGGGTCAGCCCCAGCATTTT	CASSQANEAGQPQHF
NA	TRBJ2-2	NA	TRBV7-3	TGTGCCAGCAGCTGGGGGCAGACCACCGGGGAGCTGTTTTTT	CASSWGQTTGELFF
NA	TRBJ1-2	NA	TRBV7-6	TGTGCCAGCAGCTTCACCCGAAGCGGAGACTACACCTTC	CASSFTRSGDYTF
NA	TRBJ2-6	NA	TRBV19	TGTGCCAGTAGTATATCCTTATCTGGGGCCAACGTCCTGACTTTC	CASSISLSGANVLTF
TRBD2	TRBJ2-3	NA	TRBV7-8	TGTGCCAGCAGCCCCGGGACTAGCGGGATGATCACAGATACGCAGTATTTT	CASSPGTSGMITDTQYF
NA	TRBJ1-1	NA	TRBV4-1	TGCGCCAGCAGCCCCGAGACTGGTTGGTTGACTGAAGCTTTCTTT	CASSPETGWLTEAFF
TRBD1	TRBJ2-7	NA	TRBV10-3	TGTGCCATTAACGGACAGGGAACGTACGAGCAGTACTTC	CAINGQGTYEQYF
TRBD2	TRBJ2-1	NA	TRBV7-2	TGTGCCAGCAGCTTAGCAGGGACTAGCGGGACATTGAGCTCCTACAATGAGCAGTTCTTC	CASSLAGTSGTLSSYNEQFF
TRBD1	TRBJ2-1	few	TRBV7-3	TGTGCCAGCAGCTCCGGGACAGGGGGTAGGGATGAGCAGTTCTTC	CASSSGTGGRDEQFF
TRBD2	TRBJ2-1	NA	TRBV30	TGTGCCTGGAGTGGTGGACTAGCGAATTACAATGAGCAGTTCTTC	CAWSGGLANYNEQFF
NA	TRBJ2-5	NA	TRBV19	TGTGCCAGTAGTATCGGCAGGGAAGAGACCCAGTACTTC	CASSIGREETQYF
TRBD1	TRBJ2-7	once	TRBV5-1	TGCGCCAGCAGCTCCGCCGGGACAGGGGACGAGCAGTACTTC	CASSSAGTGDEQYF
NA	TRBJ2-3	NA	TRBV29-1	TGCAGCGTTGAGTTAGCTACAGATACGCAGTATTTT	CSVELATDTQYF
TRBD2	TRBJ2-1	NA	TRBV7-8	TGTGCCAGCAGCTTAGCAGGGGCGGGAGGGGGAAGGAAGCAGTTCTTC	CASSLAGAGGGRKQFF
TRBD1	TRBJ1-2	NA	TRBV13	TGTGCCAGCAGCGCTGGTGGGACAGGGTTTTTTGGTGGCTACACCTTC	CASSAGGTGFFGGYTF
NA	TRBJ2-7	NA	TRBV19	TGTGCCAGTACCCCCGTCTACTACGAGCAGTACTTC	CASTPVYYEQYF
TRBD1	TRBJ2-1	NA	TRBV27	TGTGCCAGCAGTTCCCGGTGGGACAGCCATGAGCAGTTCTTC	CASSSRWDSHEQFF
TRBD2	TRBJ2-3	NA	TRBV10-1	TGCGCCAGCAGTGAGTCGATAGCGGGAAGCAGAGATACGCAGTATTTT	CASSESIAGSRDTQYF
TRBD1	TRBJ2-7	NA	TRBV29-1	TGCAGCGTTGTAGGGACAGGGGTATCCTACGAGCAGTACTTC	CSVVGTGVSYEQYF
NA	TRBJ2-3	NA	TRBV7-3	TGTGCCAGCAGCTATGACAGAATCACAGATACGCAGTATTTT	CASSYDRITDTQYF
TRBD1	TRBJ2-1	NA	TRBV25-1	TGTGCCAGCGGATACAGGGGTTACAATGAGCAGTTCTTC	CASGYRGYNEQFF
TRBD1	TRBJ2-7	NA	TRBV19	TGTGCCAGTAGTGGACAGGCCAGCTCCTACGAGCAGTACTTC	CASSGQASSYEQYF
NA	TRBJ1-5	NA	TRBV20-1	TGCAGTGCTAGGGCGTCGGGGCCCCAGCATTTT	CSARASGPQHF
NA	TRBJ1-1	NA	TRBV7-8	TGTGCCAGCAGCTTAGGAGGCAGAGGCGACACTGAAGCTTTCTTT	CASSLGGRGDTEAFF
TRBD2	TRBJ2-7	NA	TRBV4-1	TGCGCCAGCAGCCATCCCGGGACTAGCGGGAGCTACGAGCAGTACTTC	CASSHPGTSGSYEQYF
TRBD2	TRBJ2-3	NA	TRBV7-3	TGTGCCAGCAGCAGGTGGGAGACTAGCGGGAGGAAGTTGGCAGATACGCAGTATTTT	CASSRWETSGRKLADTQYF
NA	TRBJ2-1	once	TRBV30	TGTGCCTGGGGTCAAGGAGGGATTAATGAGCAGTTCTTC	CAWGQGGINEQFF
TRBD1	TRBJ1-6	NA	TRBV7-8	TGTGCCAGCAGCTCTGGGCAGGGGGAAAAGGAGAGATGGAGCTCCTATAATTCACCCCTCCACTTT	CASSSGQGEKERWSSYNSPLHF
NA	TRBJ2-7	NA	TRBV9	TGTGCCAGCAGCGTAGAGGACACTCCATACGAGCAGTACTTC	CASSVEDTPYEQYF
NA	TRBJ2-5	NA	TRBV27	TGTGCCAGCAGTTTATTGCCCTATACCACCCAGTACTTC	CASSLLPYTTQYF
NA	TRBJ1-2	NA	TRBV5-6	TGTGCCAGCAGCCCAGGTGGGGGGGTTGGCTACACCTTC	CASSPGGGVGYTF
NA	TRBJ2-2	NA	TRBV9	TGTGCCAGCAGCAGCAGGGTAGGAGCCACCGGGGAGCTGTTTTTT	CASSSRVGATGELFF
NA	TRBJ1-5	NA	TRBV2	TGTGCCAGCAGTCCAAGGGGGGGGAAGCATCAGCCCCAGCATTTT	CASSPRGGKHQPQHF